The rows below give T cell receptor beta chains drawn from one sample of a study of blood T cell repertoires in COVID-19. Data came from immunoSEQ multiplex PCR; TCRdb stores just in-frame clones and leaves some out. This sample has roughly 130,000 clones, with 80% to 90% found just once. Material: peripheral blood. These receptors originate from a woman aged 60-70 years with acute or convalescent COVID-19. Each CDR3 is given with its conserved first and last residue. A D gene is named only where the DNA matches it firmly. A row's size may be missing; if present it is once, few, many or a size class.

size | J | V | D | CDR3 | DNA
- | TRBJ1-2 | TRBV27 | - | CASSPIDWRGGYGYTF | TGTGCCAGCAGTCCGATTGACTGGAGGGGTGGCTATGGCTACACCTTC
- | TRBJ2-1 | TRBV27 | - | CASSSSRTGINNEQFF | -
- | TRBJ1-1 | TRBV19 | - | CASRLTDEAFF | TGTGCCAGTAGGCTGACAGATGAAGCTTTCTTT
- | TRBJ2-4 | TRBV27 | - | CASSLSGTFAKNIQYF | TGTGCCAGCAGTTTATCAGGGACATTTGCCAAAAACATTCAGTACTTC
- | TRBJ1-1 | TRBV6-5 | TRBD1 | CASSKRSRDRGTFF | TGTGCCAGCAGCAAAAGAAGCCGGGACAGAGGGACTTTCTTT
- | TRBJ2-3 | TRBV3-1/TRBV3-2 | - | CASSQGRGQYTDTQYF | TGTGCCAGCAGCCAAGGGAGGGGGCAATACACAGATACGCAGTATTTT
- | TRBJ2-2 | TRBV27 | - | CASPWAGQGTGELFF | TGTGCCAGCCCTTGGGCGGGGCAAGGGACCGGGGAGCTGTTTTTT
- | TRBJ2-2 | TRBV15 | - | CATSRARTDTGELFF | TGTGCCACCAGCAGAGCCCGGACAGACACCGGGGAGCTGTTTTTT
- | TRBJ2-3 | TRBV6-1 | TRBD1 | CASSEWQGAPSDTQYF | TGTGCCAGCAGTGAATGGCAGGGGGCTCCCTCAGATACGCAGTATTTT
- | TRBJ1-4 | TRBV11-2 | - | CASSPTGATNEKLFF | TGTGCCAGCAGCCCTACCGGGGCAACTAATGAAAAACTGTTTTTT
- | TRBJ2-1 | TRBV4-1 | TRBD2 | CASSQEGLASDEQFF | TGCGCCAGCAGCCAAGAAGGACTAGCCAGCGATGAGCAGTTCTTC
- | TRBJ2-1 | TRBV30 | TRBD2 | CAWSRLAASIYNEQFF | TGTGCCTGGAGTCGACTAGCGGCTAGCATTTACAATGAGCAGTTCTTC
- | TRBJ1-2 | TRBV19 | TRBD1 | CASSISGLGTGERYGYTF | TGTGCCAGTAGTATATCGGGTTTGGGGACAGGGGAGCGCTATGGCTACACCTTC
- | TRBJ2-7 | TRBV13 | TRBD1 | CASSLEGIVVRGPYEQYF | TGTGCCAGCAGCTTAGAAGGGATCGTTGTCAGGGGGCCCTACGAGCAGTACTTC
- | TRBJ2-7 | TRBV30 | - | CAWREFSSYEQYF | TGTGCCTGGAGAGAATTCAGCTCCTACGAGCAGTACTTC
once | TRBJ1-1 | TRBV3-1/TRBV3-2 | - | CASSQGWGDTEAFF | TGTGCCAGCAGCCAAGGGTGGGGGGACACTGAAGCTTTCTTT
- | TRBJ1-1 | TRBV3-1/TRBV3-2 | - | CASSQVVLRNTEAFF | TGTGCCAGCAGCCAAGTCGTACTGAGGAACACTGAAGCTTTCTTT
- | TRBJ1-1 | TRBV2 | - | CASSESVFSEAFF | TGTGCCAGCAGTGAATCCGTATTTTCTGAAGCTTTCTTT
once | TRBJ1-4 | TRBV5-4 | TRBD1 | CASSLDRGTNEKLFF | TGTGCCAGCAGCCTAGACAGGGGAACTAATGAAAAACTGTTTTTT
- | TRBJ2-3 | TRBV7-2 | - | CASSLDGSTDTQYF | TGTGCCAGCAGCTTAGATGGGAGTACGGATACGCAGTATTTT
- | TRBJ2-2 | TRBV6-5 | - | CASSYRVYTGELFF | TGTGCCAGCAGTTATAGAGTTTACACCGGGGAGCTGTTTTTT
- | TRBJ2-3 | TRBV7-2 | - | CASSLGAATGTQYF | TGTGCCAGCAGCTTAGGGGCGGCTACGGGGACGCAGTATTTT
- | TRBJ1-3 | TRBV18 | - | CASSPRQGSGNTIYF | TGTGCCAGCTCACCACGGCAGGGCTCCGGAAACACCATATATTTT
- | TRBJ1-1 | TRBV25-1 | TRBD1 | CASSDRQGALNTEAFF | TGTGCCAGCAGTGACCGACAGGGGGCTTTGAACACTGAAGCTTTCTTT
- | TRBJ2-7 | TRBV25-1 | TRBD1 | CASRQTGVGEQYF | TGTGCCAGCAGGCAGACAGGGGTGGGAGAGCAGTACTTC
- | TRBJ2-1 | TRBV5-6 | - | CASSLLGVQFF | TGTGCCAGCAGCTTGCTAGGCGTGCAGTTCTTC
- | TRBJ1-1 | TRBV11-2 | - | CASSSERQPNTEAFF | TGTGCCAGCAGCTCCGAGAGACAGCCGAACACTGAAGCTTTCTTT
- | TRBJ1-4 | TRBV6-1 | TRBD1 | CASSETGVTNEKLFF | TGTGCCAGCAGTGAGACAGGGGTAACTAATGAAAAACTGTTTTTT
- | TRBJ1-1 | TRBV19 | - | CASSIRRGSSTEVFF | TGTGCCAGTAGTATACGTCGGGGGTCGAGCACTGAAGTTTTCTTT
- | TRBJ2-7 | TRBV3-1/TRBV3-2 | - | CASSLGAYEQYF | TGTGCCAGCAGCCTGGGAGCCTACGAGCAGTACTTC
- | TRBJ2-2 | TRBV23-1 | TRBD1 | CASSPLRGDRGPSNTGELFF | TGCGCCAGCAGTCCCCTTCGAGGGGACAGAGGCCCATCGAACACCGGGGAGCTGTTTTTT
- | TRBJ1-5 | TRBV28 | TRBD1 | CASSLRTGSNQPQHF | TGTGCCAGCAGTTTAAGGACAGGAAGCAATCAGCCCCAGCATTTT
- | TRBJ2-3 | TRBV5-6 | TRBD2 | CASSEGGRSPDTQYF | TGTGCCAGCAGCGAGGGCGGGAGGAGCCCAGATACGCAGTATTTT
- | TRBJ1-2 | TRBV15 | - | CATSRDRRLFGGYTF | TGTGCCACCAGCAGAGATCGCCGTCTCTTCGGGGGCTACACCTTC
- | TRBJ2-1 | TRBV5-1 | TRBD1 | CASSLDRYNEQFF | TGCGCCAGCAGCCTGGACAGGTACAATGAGCAGTTCTTC
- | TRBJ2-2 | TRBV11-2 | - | CASSPSPGRLTGELFF | TGTGCCAGCAGCCCCTCCCCGGGCAGACTAACCGGGGAGCTGTTTTTT
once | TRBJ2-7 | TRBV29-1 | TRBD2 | CSVTTSASYEQYF | TGCAGCGTGACGACTAGCGCAAGCTACGAGCAGTACTTC
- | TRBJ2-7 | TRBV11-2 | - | CASNSLSGTYEQYF | TGTGCCAGCAACTCGCTTAGCGGAACCTACGAGCAGTACTTC
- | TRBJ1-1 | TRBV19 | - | CASSALRGSEAFF | TGTGCCAGTAGTGCCCTACGGGGATCTGAAGCTTTCTTT
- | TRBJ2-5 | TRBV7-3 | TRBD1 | CASSPGTGRETQYF | TGTGCCAGCAGCCCGGGGACAGGGAGGGAGACCCAGTACTTC